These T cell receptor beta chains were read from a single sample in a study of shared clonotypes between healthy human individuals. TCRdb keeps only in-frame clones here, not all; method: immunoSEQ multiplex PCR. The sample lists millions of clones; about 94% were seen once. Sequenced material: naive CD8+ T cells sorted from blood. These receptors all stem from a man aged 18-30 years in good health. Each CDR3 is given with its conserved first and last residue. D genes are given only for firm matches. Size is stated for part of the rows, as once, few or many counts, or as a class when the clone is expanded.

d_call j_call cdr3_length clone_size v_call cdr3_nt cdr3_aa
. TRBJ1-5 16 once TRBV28 TGTGCCAGCAGTTTTGTGGTTTGGGGGGCCGGTCAGCCCCAGCATTTT CASSFVVWGAGQPQHF
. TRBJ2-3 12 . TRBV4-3 TGCGCCAGCAGCGACGGCATCGGACCCACACTCTTT CASSDGIGPTLF
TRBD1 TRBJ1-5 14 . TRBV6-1 TGTGCCAGCAGTGACGGGACAGGGAAACAGCCCCAGCATTTT CASSDGTGKQPQHF
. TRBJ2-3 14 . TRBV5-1 TGCGCCAGCTCTCCCCCCTCCAGTGGAGATACGCAGTATTTT CASSPPSSGDTQYF
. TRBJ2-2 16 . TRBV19 TGTGCCAGTAGTATAGACCCTAGTACGAACACCGGGGAGCTGTTTTTT CASSIDPSTNTGELFF
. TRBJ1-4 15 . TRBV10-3 TGTGCCATCAGTGAGTCAGGCGGAGCCGGGGAAAAACTGTTTTTT CAISESGGAGEKLFF
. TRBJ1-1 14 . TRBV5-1 TGCGCCAGCAGCTTGGCTACGGGGGGGCTTGAAGCTTTCTTT CASSLATGGLEAFF
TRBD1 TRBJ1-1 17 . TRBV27 TGTGCCAGCCACATCCTCCCCGGGACAGGGGGTAACACTGAAGCTTTCTTT CASHILPGTGGNTEAFF
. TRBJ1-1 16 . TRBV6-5 TGTGCCAGCAGTTATGGGGTAGGACTCGGGAACACTGAAGCTTTCTTT CASSYGVGLGNTEAFF
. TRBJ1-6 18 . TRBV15 TGTGCCACCAGCAGAACGGGACTACTGAGCTCCTATAATTCACCCCTCCACTTT CATSRTGLLSSYNSPLHF
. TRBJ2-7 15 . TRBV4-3 TGCGCCAGCAGCCAAGGGGCCCTAGCGAACTACGAGCAGTACTTC CASSQGALANYEQYF
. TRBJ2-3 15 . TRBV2 TGTGCCAGCAGTGACTACGGGAGTGGCACAGATACGCAGTATTTT CASSDYGSGTDTQYF
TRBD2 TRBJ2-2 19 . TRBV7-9 TGTGCCAGCAGCTTATCCCACTGGACTAGCGGGGGGGACACCGGGGAGCTGTTTTTT CASSLSHWTSGGDTGELFF
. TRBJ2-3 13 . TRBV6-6 TGTGCCAGCAGTTACGGGACGGCCGATACGCAGTATTTT CASSYGTADTQYF
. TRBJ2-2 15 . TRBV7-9 TGTGCCAGCAGCTCAGCAGTCGCGAACACCGGGGAGCTGTTTTTT CASSSAVANTGELFF
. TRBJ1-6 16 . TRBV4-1 TGCGCCAGCAGCCAAGCGGCGGCTAATCCCAGTGTTCCCCTCCACTTT CASSQAAANPSVPLHF
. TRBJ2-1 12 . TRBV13 TGTGCCAGCAGCCATACAAACAATGAGCAGTTCTTC CASSHTNNEQFF
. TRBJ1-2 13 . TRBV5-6 TGTGCCAGCAGCTTTGGGTCAGACTATGGCTACACCTTC CASSFGSDYGYTF
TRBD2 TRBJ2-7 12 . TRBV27 TGTGCCAGCAGTCCCGGGGGGTACGAGCAGTACTTC CASSPGGYEQYF
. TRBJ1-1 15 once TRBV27 TGTGCCAGCAGTTTACTGGGGCCCGGGGCCACTGAAGCTTTCTTT CASSLLGPGATEAFF
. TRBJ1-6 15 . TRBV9 TGTGCCAGCAGCGGCGGACAGAGCTATAATTCACCCCTCCACTTT CASSGGQSYNSPLHF
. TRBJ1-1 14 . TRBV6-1 TGTGCCAGCAGTGAGGCAGATCTGAACACTGAAGCTTTCTTT CASSEADLNTEAFF
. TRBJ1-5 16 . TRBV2 TGTGCCAGCAGTGTTACGGGGGAAGGGGCAACGGTAGCCCAGCATTTT CASSVTGEGATVAQHF
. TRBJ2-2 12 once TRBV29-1 TGCAGCTCCTGGACTGCCTCCGGGGAGCTGTTTTTT CSSWTASGELFF
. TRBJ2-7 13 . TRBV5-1 TGCGCCAGCAGCTTGGATGCGACTTACGAGCAGTACTTC CASSLDATYEQYF
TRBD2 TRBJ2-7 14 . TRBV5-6 TGTGCCAGCAGGCGGATCGGGAGGGATGACGAGCAGTACTTC CASRRIGRDDEQYF
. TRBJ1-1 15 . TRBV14 TGTGCCAGCAGCCATCTTCATTGGATCCGTCCTGAAGCTTTCTTT CASSHLHWIRPEAFF
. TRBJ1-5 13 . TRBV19 TGTGCCAGTAGTGAAGAGGGTAATCAGCCCCAGCATTTT CASSEEGNQPQHF
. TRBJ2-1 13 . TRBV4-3 TGCGCCAGCAGGGAGGGACTTGCGAGTGAGCAGTTCTTC CASREGLASEQFF
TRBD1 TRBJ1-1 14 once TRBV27 TGTGCCAGCAGTATAAGAGGGGGCGCAGAGGGAGCTTTCTTT CASSIRGGAEGAFF
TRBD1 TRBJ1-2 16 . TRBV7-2 TGTGCCAGCAGCTTAGAGACCGGGACAGGGGGCCCTGGCTACACCTTC CASSLETGTGGPGYTF
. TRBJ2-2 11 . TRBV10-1 TGCGCCAGCAGTGACGGCGAGGAGCTGTTTTTT CASSDGEELFF
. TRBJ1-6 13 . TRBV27 TGTGCCAGCGGATCTCAAGGGATGTCACCCCTCCACTTT CASGSQGMSPLHF
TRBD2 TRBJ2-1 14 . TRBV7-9 TGTGCCAGCAGCTTAACGGGAGGGTTCAATGAGCAGTTCTTC CASSLTGGFNEQFF
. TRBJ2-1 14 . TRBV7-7 TGTGCTAGCAGCTTTTCGGGGGGCGGCGATGAGCAGTTCTTC CASSFSGGGDEQFF
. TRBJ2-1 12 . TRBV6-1 TGTGCCAGCAGTGAAACTCCCTATGAGCAGTTCTTC CASSETPYEQFF
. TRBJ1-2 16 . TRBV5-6 TGTGCCAGCAGCTTCGGGGCGGGCGGACCGCTCTATGGCTACACCTTC CASSFGAGGPLYGYTF
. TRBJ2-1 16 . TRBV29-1 TGCAGCGTTGAAGATCTTCGGGAGACACATTACAATGAGCAGTTCTTC CSVEDLRETHYNEQFF
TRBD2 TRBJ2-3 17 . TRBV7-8 TGTGCCAGCAGCTCAACTCTAGCGGGGGGTTACACAGATACGCAGTATTTT CASSSTLAGGYTDTQYF
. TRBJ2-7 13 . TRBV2 TGTGCCAGCAGTGAAGCCAGCTACTACGAGCAGTACTTC CASSEASYYEQYF
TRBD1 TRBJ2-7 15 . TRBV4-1 TGCGCCAGCAGCCAAGAGGGGACAGGGGAGTACGAGCAGTACTTC CASSQEGTGEYEQYF
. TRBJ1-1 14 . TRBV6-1 TGTGCCAGCAGTTATTTCCGGGAAAACACTGAAGCTTTCTTT CASSYFRENTEAFF